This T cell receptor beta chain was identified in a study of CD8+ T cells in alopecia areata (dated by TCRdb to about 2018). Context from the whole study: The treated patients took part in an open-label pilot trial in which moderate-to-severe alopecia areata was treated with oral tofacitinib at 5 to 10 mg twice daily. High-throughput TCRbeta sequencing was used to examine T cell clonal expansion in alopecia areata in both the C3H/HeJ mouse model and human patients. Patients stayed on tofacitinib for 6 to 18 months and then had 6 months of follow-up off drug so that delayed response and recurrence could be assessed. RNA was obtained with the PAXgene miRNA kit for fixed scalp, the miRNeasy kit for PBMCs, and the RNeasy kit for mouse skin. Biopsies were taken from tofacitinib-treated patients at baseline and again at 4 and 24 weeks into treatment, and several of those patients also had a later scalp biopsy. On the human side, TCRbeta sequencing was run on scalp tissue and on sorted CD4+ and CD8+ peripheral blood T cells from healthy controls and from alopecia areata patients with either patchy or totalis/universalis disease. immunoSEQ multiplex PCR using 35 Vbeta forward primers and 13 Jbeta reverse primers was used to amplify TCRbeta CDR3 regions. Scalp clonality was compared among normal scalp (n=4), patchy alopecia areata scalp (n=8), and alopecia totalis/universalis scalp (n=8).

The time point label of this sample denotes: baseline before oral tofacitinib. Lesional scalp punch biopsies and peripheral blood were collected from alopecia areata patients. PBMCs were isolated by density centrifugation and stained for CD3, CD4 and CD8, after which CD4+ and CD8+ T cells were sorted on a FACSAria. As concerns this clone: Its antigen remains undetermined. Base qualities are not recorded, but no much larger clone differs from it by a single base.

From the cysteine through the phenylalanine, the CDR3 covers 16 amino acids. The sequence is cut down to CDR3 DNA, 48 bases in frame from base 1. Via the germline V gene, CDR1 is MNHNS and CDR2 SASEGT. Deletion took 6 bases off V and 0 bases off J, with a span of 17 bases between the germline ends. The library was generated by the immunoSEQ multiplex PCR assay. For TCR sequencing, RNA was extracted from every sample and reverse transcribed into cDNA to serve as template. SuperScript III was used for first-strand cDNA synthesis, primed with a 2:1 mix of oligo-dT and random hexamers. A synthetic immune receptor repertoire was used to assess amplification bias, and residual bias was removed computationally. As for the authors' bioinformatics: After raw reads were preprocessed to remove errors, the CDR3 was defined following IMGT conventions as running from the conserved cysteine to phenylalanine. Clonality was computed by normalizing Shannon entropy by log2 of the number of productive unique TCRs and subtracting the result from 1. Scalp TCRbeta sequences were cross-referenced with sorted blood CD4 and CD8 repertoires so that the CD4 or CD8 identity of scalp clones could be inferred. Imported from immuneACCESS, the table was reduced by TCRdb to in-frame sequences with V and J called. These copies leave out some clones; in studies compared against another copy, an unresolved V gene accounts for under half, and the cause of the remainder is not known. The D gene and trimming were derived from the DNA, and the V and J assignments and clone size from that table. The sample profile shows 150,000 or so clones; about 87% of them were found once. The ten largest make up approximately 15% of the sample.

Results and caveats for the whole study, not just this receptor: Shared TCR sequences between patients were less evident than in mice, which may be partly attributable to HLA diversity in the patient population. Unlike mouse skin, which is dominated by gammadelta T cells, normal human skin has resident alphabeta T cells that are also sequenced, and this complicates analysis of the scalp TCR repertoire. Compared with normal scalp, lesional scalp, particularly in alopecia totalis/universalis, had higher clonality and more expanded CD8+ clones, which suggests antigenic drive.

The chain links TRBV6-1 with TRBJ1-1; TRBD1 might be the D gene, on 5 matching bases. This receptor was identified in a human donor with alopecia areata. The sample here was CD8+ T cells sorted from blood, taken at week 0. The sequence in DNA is TGTGCCAGCAGCGAACTACCCGGGGGGATGAACACTGAAGCTTTCTTT. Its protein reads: CASSELPGGMNTEAFF.